These T cell receptor beta chains were read from a single sample in a study of blood T cells in healthy people across ages. TCRdb re-called the 5' RACE reads with MiXCR, one entry per CDR3 protein. The table shows 1,300,000 or so distinct CDR3 sequences, with around 59% occurring only once. The sample comprised blood. The source is a man aged 18 to 30 in good health. Each CDR3 is given with its conserved first and last residue. The order of the fields is J gene, V gene, D gene, clone size, CDR3 DNA, CDR3 protein. D genes are given only for firm matches. The size field is filled for only some rows; it gives once, few, many or a size class.

J: TRBJ2-7
V: TRBV11-2
D: TRBD2
size: .
DNA: TGTGCCAGCAGCTCCGAGCCCACTAGCGGGAGATTTCCGGGAGGGCAGTACTTC
CDR3: CASSSEPTSGRFPGGQYF

J: TRBJ2-1
V: TRBV19
D: .
size: .
DNA: TGTGCCAGTATGGGGGTGGGGGGATACAATGAGCAGTTCTTC
CDR3: CASMGVGGYNEQFF

J: TRBJ1-5
V: TRBV12-3/TRBV12-4
D: .
size: few
DNA: TGTGCCAGCAGTGAGGGGGTCAATCAGCCCCAGCATTTT
CDR3: CASSEGVNQPQHF

J: TRBJ2-1
V: TRBV3-1
D: .
size: .
DNA: TGTGCCAGCAGCCCTCCGGGCAGGGCCTATGAGCAGTTCTTC
CDR3: CASSPPGRAYEQFF

J: TRBJ2-7
V: TRBV5-1
D: TRBD2
size: few
DNA: TGCGCCAGCAGCGGGGCGGGAGTAGCCTACGAGCAGTACTTC
CDR3: CASSGAGVAYEQYF

J: TRBJ2-7
V: TRBV6-2/TRBV6-3
D: TRBD1
size: .
DNA: TGTGCCAGCAAGCCGGGACAGAGTCCTGGGGAGCAGTACTTC
CDR3: CASKPGQSPGEQYF

J: TRBJ2-7
V: TRBV7-2
D: .
size: .
DNA: TGTGCCAGCAGCTTAGCCATGGGACCGACGCGGGAGCAGTACTTC
CDR3: CASSLAMGPTREQYF

J: TRBJ2-1
V: TRBV7-2
D: .
size: once
DNA: TGTGCCAGCAGCCCTATGTCGGTCGGGAGTGAGCAGTTCTTC
CDR3: CASSPMSVGSEQFF

J: TRBJ2-4
V: TRBV27
D: .
size: few
DNA: TGTGCCAGCAGTTTGATACCCAGGGACAAAAACATTCAGTACTTC
CDR3: CASSLIPRDKNIQYF

J: TRBJ2-3
V: TRBV7-2
D: .
size: .
DNA: TGTGCCAGCAGCTTACCCCCCAGGAGTCAAGATACGCAGTATTTT
CDR3: CASSLPPRSQDTQYF

J: TRBJ1-2
V: TRBV6-5
D: .
size: .
DNA: TGTGCCAGCAGTTATGACCAGGTTTATGGCTACACCTTC
CDR3: CASSYDQVYGYTF

J: TRBJ2-1
V: TRBV20-1
D: TRBD2
size: .
DNA: TGCAGTGCTAGAGATGAAGGACTAGCGGGGAGCTCCTACAATGAGCAGTTCTTC
CDR3: CSARDEGLAGSSYNEQFF

J: TRBJ2-3
V: TRBV28
D: .
size: .
DNA: TGTGTCAGCAGTTTTGATCGGGGGCCTTATACGCAGTATTTT
CDR3: CVSSFDRGPYTQYF

J: TRBJ2-1
V: TRBV27
D: .
size: few
DNA: TGTGCCAGCAGTTTGTCGACATATACAATCTACAATGAGCAGTTCTTC
CDR3: CASSLSTYTIYNEQFF

J: TRBJ2-7
V: TRBV14
D: TRBD1
size: .
DNA: TGTGCCAGCAGCCACGGGACAGGGGTTATGTACGAGCAGTACTTC
CDR3: CASSHGTGVMYEQYF

J: TRBJ2-7
V: TRBV20-1
D: TRBD2
size: .
DNA: TGCAGTGCCCAGAGCGGGAGAGGCGGCAATGAGCAGTACTTC
CDR3: CSAQSGRGGNEQYF

J: TRBJ2-1
V: TRBV9
D: TRBD1
size: .
DNA: TGTGCCAGCAGCGAAGGCCTCCGGGACAGGGACGAGGATGAGCAGTTCTTC
CDR3: CASSEGLRDRDEDEQFF

J: TRBJ1-5
V: TRBV10-3
D: TRBD1
size: .
DNA: TGTGCCATCAGTGGTTCAGGGGGCGCGGGCAATCAGCCCCAGCATTTT
CDR3: CAISGSGGAGNQPQHF

J: TRBJ2-7
V: TRBV27
D: .
size: .
DNA: TGTGCCAGCAGTCCCCTCACTAGCAGCTCCTACGAGCAGTACTTC
CDR3: CASSPLTSSSYEQYF

J: TRBJ1-2
V: TRBV5-1
D: .
size: .
DNA: TGCGCCAGCAGCTTGGCCGGGTCGGACAGCTATGGCTACACCTTC
CDR3: CASSLAGSDSYGYTF

J: TRBJ1-5
V: TRBV12-3/TRBV12-4
D: .
size: many
DNA: TGTGCCAGCAGTTTAGGGCAGGGCAATCAGCCCCAGCATTTT
CDR3: CASSLGQGNQPQHF

J: TRBJ2-5
V: TRBV12-3/TRBV12-4
D: .
size: .
DNA: TGTGCCAGCAGTCCACGTGAAAGGGCGGGAGAGACCCAGTACTTC
CDR3: CASSPRERAGETQYF

J: TRBJ2-3
V: TRBV12-3/TRBV12-4
D: TRBD2
size: .
DNA: TGTGCCAGCACCTCTTGGGAGACTAGCGGTATAGATACGCAGTATTTT
CDR3: CASTSWETSGIDTQYF

J: TRBJ2-7
V: TRBV6-5
D: .
size: .
DNA: TGTGCCAGCAGTTACGCTACATCCGACGAGCAGTACTTC
CDR3: CASSYATSDEQYF

J: TRBJ2-1
V: TRBV15
D: .
size: .
DNA: TGTGCCACCAGCAGAGAACAGGGAGTCTACAATGAGCAGTTCTTC
CDR3: CATSREQGVYNEQFF

J: TRBJ2-5
V: TRBV4-1
D: .
size: .
DNA: TGCGCCAGCAGCCGAGCTAGCACACAGACCCAGTACTTC
CDR3: CASSRASTQTQYF

J: TRBJ1-5
V: TRBV4-2
D: .
size: .
DNA: TGTGCCAGCAGCATAGGACAAGAACAATATCAGCCCCAGCATTTT
CDR3: CASSIGQEQYQPQHF

J: TRBJ2-1
V: TRBV29-1
D: TRBD2
size: few
DNA: TGCAGCGTTTCTCCTCGTCTAGCGGGAGATTTGCTTGAGCAGTTCTTC
CDR3: CSVSPRLAGDLLEQFF

J: TRBJ2-5
V: TRBV5-1
D: .
size: .
DNA: TGCGCCAGCAGCCCGGGCCTTCATTCTGAGACCCAGTACTTC
CDR3: CASSPGLHSETQYF

J: TRBJ2-1
V: TRBV28
D: TRBD1
size: .
DNA: TGTGCCAGCAGAGAGGGACAGCCCTACTACAATGAGCAGTTCTTC
CDR3: CASREGQPYYNEQFF

J: TRBJ1-2
V: TRBV10-3
D: .
size: few
DNA: TGTGCCGCCGATGGAAGCTATGGCTACACCTTC
CDR3: CAADGSYGYTF

J: TRBJ2-3
V: TRBV5-4
D: TRBD2
size: .
DNA: TGTGCCAGCAGCTTATCGGGGGAGGGAGATACGCAGTATTTT
CDR3: CASSLSGEGDTQYF

J: TRBJ1-6
V: TRBV20-1
D: .
size: .
DNA: TGCAGTGCTAGAGATTTCGGGAAAGGGGATAATTCACCCCTCCACTTT
CDR3: CSARDFGKGDNSPLHF

J: TRBJ2-1
V: TRBV7-2
D: TRBD2
size: .
DNA: TGTGCCAGTCATCGGGGGGGTTTTGAGCAGTTCTTC
CDR3: CASHRGGFEQFF

J: TRBJ2-7
V: TRBV21-1
D: .
size: once
DNA: TGTGCCAGCAGGGTAGCCCTCTACGAGCAGTACTTC
CDR3: CASRVALYEQYF

J: TRBJ2-1
V: TRBV20-1
D: .
size: .
DNA: TGCAGTGCTCTCCGTAGCGGAACCTACAATGAGCAGTTCTTC
CDR3: CSALRSGTYNEQFF

J: TRBJ2-5
V: TRBV6-1
D: TRBD2
size: few
DNA: TGTGCCAGCAGCCACCGGGGGGAGATACAAGAGACCCAGTACTTC
CDR3: CASSHRGEIQETQYF

J: TRBJ2-5
V: TRBV4-1
D: .
size: few
DNA: TGCGCCAGCAGCCAAGGGAACTTCCAAGAGACCCAGTACTTC
CDR3: CASSQGNFQETQYF

J: TRBJ2-7
V: TRBV20-1
D: TRBD2
size: few
DNA: TGCAGTGCAAACCCTAGCGGCCTCTACGAGCAGTACTTC
CDR3: CSANPSGLYEQYF

J: TRBJ2-3
V: TRBV5-6
D: .
size: .
DNA: TGTGCCAGCAGCTCAGGGTTTTCGGATACGCAGTATTTT
CDR3: CASSSGFSDTQYF

J: TRBJ2-1
V: TRBV5-1
D: TRBD1
size: .
DNA: TGCGCCAGCAGCTCGGGACAGAATCTCTACAATGAGCAGTTCTTC
CDR3: CASSSGQNLYNEQFF

J: TRBJ2-7
V: TRBV4-1
D: .
size: .
DNA: TGCGCCAGCCGGCCGGGACCTTCCACCTACGAGCAGTACTTC
CDR3: CASRPGPSTYEQYF

J: TRBJ2-7
V: TRBV6-4
D: .
size: once
DNA: TGTGCCAGCAGTGACTCGCCAGGGACCGAGCAGTACTTC
CDR3: CASSDSPGTEQYF

J: TRBJ2-1
V: TRBV29-1
D: TRBD1
size: .
DNA: TGCAGCGTTGAAGCCGGGACAGGGAGGAATGAGCAGTTCTTC
CDR3: CSVEAGTGRNEQFF

J: TRBJ2-3
V: TRBV6-2/TRBV6-3
D: .
size: once
DNA: TGTGCCAGCACCCATTATGGCAGCTCAGATACGCAGTATTTT
CDR3: CASTHYGSSDTQYF

J: TRBJ2-6
V: TRBV29-1
D: .
size: .
DNA: TGCAGCGTTCTACCGGGGGTTGGGGCCAACGTCCTGACTTTC
CDR3: CSVLPGVGANVLTF

J: TRBJ2-7
V: TRBV5-1
D: TRBD2
size: .
DNA: TGCGCCAGCAGCCTGGAGGCGTCCGGGAGGGTATCGTGGGAGCAGTACTTC
CDR3: CASSLEASGRVSWEQYF

J: TRBJ1-2
V: TRBV7-9
D: TRBD1
size: once
DNA: TGTGCCAGCAGCTTCGGCAGGTCCGACAGGGGGCACGGCTACACCTTC
CDR3: CASSFGRSDRGHGYTF

J: TRBJ2-7
V: TRBV28
D: .
size: few
DNA: TGTGCCAGAGGCCAGGACTACGAGCAGTACTTC
CDR3: CARGQDYEQYF

J: TRBJ1-2
V: TRBV15
D: .
size: .
DNA: TGTGCCACCAGCATAAATAGGGTTCCTAACTATGGCTACACCTTC
CDR3: CATSINRVPNYGYTF

J: TRBJ1-4
V: TRBV2
D: TRBD1
size: few
DNA: TGTGCCAGCACCGAACTCGGGCAGGGGGCGGAAAAACTGTTTTTT
CDR3: CASTELGQGAEKLFF

J: TRBJ2-1
V: TRBV9
D: TRBD2
size: once
DNA: TGTGCCAGCAGCGGGACTAGCGGGGCCCAGTTCTTC
CDR3: CASSGTSGAQFF

J: TRBJ2-3
V: TRBV12-3/TRBV12-4
D: TRBD2
size: .
DNA: TGTGCCAGCAGTTCATTAAGACTAGCGGGGCCCACAGATACGCAGTATTTT
CDR3: CASSSLRLAGPTDTQYF

J: TRBJ1-4
V: TRBV7-9
D: .
size: .
DNA: TGTGCCAGCAGCACCGGGGCGACTAATGAAAAACTGTTTTTT
CDR3: CASSTGATNEKLFF

J: TRBJ2-7
V: TRBV21-1
D: .
size: .
DNA: TGTGCCAGCAGCAAACCGGACCGTCCCTACGAGCAGTACTTC
CDR3: CASSKPDRPYEQYF

J: TRBJ2-7
V: TRBV27
D: TRBD1
size: .
DNA: TGTGCCAGCAGGCTCCGGGACAGGGGCTTCTACGAGCAGTACTTC
CDR3: CASRLRDRGFYEQYF

J: TRBJ1-6
V: TRBV7-9
D: TRBD1
size: .
DNA: TGTGCCAGCAGCTTGAGCTCAGGGACAGCCCGACGATGGAATTCACCCCTCCACTTT
CDR3: CASSLSSGTARRWNSPLHF